These 9 T cell receptor beta chains were all obtained from the same sample, sequenced in a study of blood T cell repertoires in COVID-19. Repertoires were generated with immunoSEQ multiplex PCR, while TCRdb's copy carries only in-frame clones and drops some. The sample has roughly 250,000 clones, over 75% seen once. The sample taken for sequencing was PBMCs or T cells enriched from blood (not recorded which). The receptors were sampled from a woman aged 30 to 39 who had recovered from COVID-19.

This clone was observed a single time. Just one base apart from a much larger clone, this may be a read error. V usage is TRBV11-2 and J usage is TRBJ2-1; 7 bases are a match to TRBD2. The CDR3 has 15 amino acids. Germline V gives CDR1 SGHAT, CDR2 FQNNGV. This CDR3 reads CTSSPSGVPNNEQFF. The CDR3 region has the DNA TGTACCAGCAGCCCGAGCGGGGTCCCAAACAATGAGCAGTTCTTC.

This chain links TRBV19 with TRBJ1-1; 8 positions match TRBD1. The CDR3 has 16 amino acids. Trimming took 6 bases from V and 5 from J; bases not matched to a gene: 14. The V gene's germline CDR1 is LNHDA and CDR2 SQIVND (reference sequence). For the CDR3, the DNA is TGTGCCAGTAGCCGCCACCCCGGACAGGGAAGAACTGAAGCTTTCTTT. The encoded protein is CASSRHPGQGRTEAFF. Supplemented by reference TRBV19 and TRBJ1-1, the full variable domain reads DGGITQSPKYLFRKEGQNVTLSCEQNLNHDAMYWYRQDPGQGLRLIYYSQIVNDFQKGDIAEGYSVSREKKESFPLTVTSAQKNPTAFYLCASSRHPGQGRTEAFFGQGTRLTVV.

The V and J genes are TRBV2 and TRBJ1-5; D perhaps matches TRBD1 (6 bases). The CDR3 sequence is 15 residues long. The germline V and J ends were trimmed by 5 bases and 6 bases, with 17 bases remaining between them. Germline V CDR1 and CDR2: SNHLY, FYNNEI. Here the CDR3 DNA reads TGTGCCAGCAGTCTAGCTCGGACAGAGACTCAGCCCCAGCATTTT. Translating gives CASSLARTETQPQHF.

V usage is TRBV2 and J usage is TRBJ1-3; possible D gene TRBD1, 5 bases. V lost 5 bases and J 1 base, leaving 12 bases between the germline ends. Germline CDR1 is SNHLY and CDR2 is FYNNEI. The CDR3 spans 15 residues. Written as DNA, the CDR3 is TGTGCCAGCAGTTCCCAGGGACTTTCTGGAAACACCATATATTTT. This sequence encodes CASSSQGLSGNTIYF. Drawing the rest from reference TRBV2 and TRBJ1-3, the complete variable domain is EPEVTQTPSHQVTQMGQEVILRCVPISNHLYFYWYRQILGQKVEFLVSFYNNEISEKSEIFDDQFSVERPDGSNFTLKIRSTKLEDSAMYFCASSSQGLSGNTIYFGEGSWLTVV.

V is TRBV4-1 and J is TRBJ2-7; possible D gene TRBD1, 5 bases. The length of the CDR3 is 15 residues. Germline CDR1 is MGHRA and CDR2 is YSYEKL. Trimming took 4 bases from V and 2 from J, leaving 15 bases between them. CDR3 coding DNA: TGCGCCAGCAGCCCGCAACCAGGGAATACCTACGAGCAGTACTTC. The encoded protein is CASSPQPGNTYEQYF.

This chain joins TRBV5-5 and TRBJ1-1; D uncertain. Between the trimmed V and J ends, which lost 1 base and 10 bases, there was a span of 11 bases. This CDR3 is built from 12 residues. CDR1 and CDR2 (germline): SGHKS, YYEKEE (reference sequence). For the CDR3, the DNA is TGTGCCAGCAGCTTGAGTGAGGGAGGAGCTTTCTTT. Amino acid sequence: CASSLSEGGAFF.

The count of this clone is one. The rearrangement links TRBV11-2 to TRBJ2-7; TRBD2 matches 11 bases. Germline values: CDR1 SGHAT, CDR2 FQNNGV. The CDR3 is 15 residues long. Unmatched junction bases numbered 8, after V lost 5 bases and J lost 5 bases. The CDR3 nucleotides read TGTGCCAGCAGCAGTAGCGGGGGGGGCGCGGACGAGCAGTACTTC. Translating it yields CASSSSGGGADEQYF.

This clone was picked up one time. This sequence joins TRBV2 and TRBJ2-7; perhaps TRBD2 as D (6 bases). The CDR3 has 13 amino acids. Germline assignment: CDR1 SNHLY and CDR2 FYNNEI. V dropped 6 bases and J dropped 3 bases, with 12 bases sitting between them. As DNA, the CDR3 is TGTGCCAGCAGGGCGGGACTGAACTACGAGCAGTACTTC. Translation: CASRAGLNYEQYF.

This clone was counted once. The chain employs TRBV9 and TRBJ2-1; 10 bases line up with TRBD2. This CDR3 has 14 residues. Germline V CDR1 and CDR2: SGDLS, YYNGEE. The V and J ends lost 4 bases and 8 bases, in that order; junction bases with no gene match: 6. The CDR3 protein is CASSIEREGHEQFF. In nucleotides, the CDR3 is TGTGCCAGCAGCATCGAGCGGGAGGGCCATGAGCAGTTCTTC.